This entry features one TCR beta chain sequence. This specimen belongs to a study of blood T cell repertoires in COVID-19. V shed 7 bases, J shed 9 bases, and the junction held 8 bases outside the gene matches. CDR3 length: 14 amino acids. Germline CDR1 is SGHAT and CDR2 is FQNNGV. Assay used: immunoSEQ multiplex PCR; TCRdb lists only in-frame clones, some missing. The sample shows 110,000 or so clones, about 90% of them seen only once. Sequencing was carried out using peripheral blood. The receptor comes from a woman aged 45-65 years with acute or convalescent COVID-19. J is TRBJ1-4 and V is TRBV11-2; 10 bases align to TRBD1. DNA for the CDR3: TGTGCCAGCACCCGACAGGGGGCGAAGAAAAAACTGTTTTTT. Protein product: CASTRQGAKKKLFF. Variable domain in full (rest from reference TRBV11-2 and TRBJ1-4): EAGVAQSPRYKIIEKRQSVAFWCNPISGHATLYWYQQILGQGPKLLIQFQNNGVVDDSQLPKDRFSAERLKGVDSTLKIQPAKLEDSAVYLCASTRQGAKKKLFFGSGTQLSVL.